The source of this T cell receptor (beta chain) is a study of regulatory T cells in long-lasting Graves disease. Study at large: The definition of persistent Graves' disease was over 5 years of antithyroid drugs with positive TSH receptor antibodies. Study-wide findings and caveats: There were preferences for TRBV28, TRBJ1-2 and TRBJ2-5 in persistent disease.

Per germline, CDR1 SGHTA and CDR2 FQGNSA. Trimming took off 6 bases at V and 0 bases at J, with 15 bases between the two ends. The CDR3 is 15 residues long. Building of the TCR beta libraries involved iRepertoire HTBI primers and Arm-PCR of CDR3 regions. Per the original methods: Identified segments across samples numbered about 64 TRBV and about 15 TRBJ. TCRdb fed the multiplex PCR reads into MiXCR, producing one record per CDR3 protein. The V and J calls here are based on TCRdb, not the publication. The table shows 400,000 to 500,000 distinct CDR3 sequences, with approximately 23% occurring only once. In its sample, this clonotype was seen a few times. What it binds is unknown. Time point reported: persistent/refractory GD, antithyroid drugs over 5 years with positive TRAb. Researchers made the TCR library from RNA that was extracted from PBMCs.

The chain carries TRBV7-2 and TRBJ2-7; possibly TRBD2 for D (5 bases). The source of this sequence is a female donor with Graves disease. Sequenced material: peripheral blood mononuclear cells (PBMCs), taken when the disease was refractory, from a patient treated with antithyroid drugs. CDR3 protein: CASSINGLSSYEQYF. CDR3 DNA sequence: TGTGCCAGCAGTATTAACGGACTTAGCTCCTACGAGCAGTACTTC.